A single sample gave rise to the 20 T cell receptor beta chains below, sequenced in a study of CD8 T cells in Susac syndrome (dated 2019 in TCRdb). Libraries were constructed by the immunoSEQ multiplex PCR assay. RNA was extracted using the RNeasy kit, and roughly 0.5 to 1 microgram was reverse transcribed with random hexamers. Clones were called with MiXCR by TCRdb after fastp trimmed the public reads at Q25, and only in-frame beta chains were retained. Rows with one shared CDR3 protein collapse into an entry with the most common genes and DNA. In all, the sample holds more than 150,000 distinct CDR3 sequences, and around 95% of those were seen once. 0.14% to 0.15% of the sample goes to the ten largest clones. The sequenced material came from CD8+ T cells from PBMCs. These receptors came from a human donor with multiple sclerosis.

The chain is built from TRBV29-1 and TRBJ2-3; 8 positions agree with TRBD2. V lost 4 bases, J lost 2 bases, and 5 bases stayed unmatched. Germline V CDR1 and CDR2: SQVTM, ANQGSEA. The CDR3 spans 14 residues. The CDR3 DNA follows: TGCAGCGTTGCGGAGCGGGGGTCCACAGATACGCAGTATTTT. This sequence encodes CSVAERGSTDTQYF.

The V call is TRBV29-1, the J call TRBJ1-2, with no clear D. Trimming stripped 3 bases from V and 4 bases from J, with 9 bases between. CDR3 length equals 12 residues. Germline values: CDR1 SQVTM, CDR2 ANQGSEA. The CDR3 DNA reads TGCAGCGTTGAGAAGGAGCTCTATGGCTACACCTTC. This gives the protein CSVEKELYGYTF.

V usage is TRBV9 and J usage is TRBJ1-2; 8 nucleotides match TRBD1. Germline V gives CDR1 SGDLS, CDR2 YYNGEE. This CDR3 region has 15 residues. V lost 4 bases to trimming and J lost 3 bases; unmatched junction nucleotides: 8. The CDR3: CASSTRQGMDYGYTF. The DNA of the CDR3 is TGTGCCAGCAGCACCCGACAGGGGATGGACTATGGCTACACCTTC.

The V call is TRBV19, the J call TRBJ1-1; D not resolved. The CDR3 has 17 residues. Per the germline V gene, CDR1 is LNHDA and CDR2 is SQIVND (reference sequence). Trimming removed 2 bases from V and 0 bases from J, with 16 bases in between. The CDR3 bases are TGTGCCAGTAGTATAACGGCGGGGAGGACGCTGAACACTGAAGCTTTCTTT. It yields the protein CASSITAGRTLNTEAFF.

This clonotype was seen only once. V gene TRBV27 combines with J gene TRBJ1-2; possible D gene TRBD1, 6 bases. Germline-derived CDR1 and CDR2 are MNHEY and SMNVEV (reference sequence). V was cut by 7 bases and J by 6 bases, with 12 bases left in between. The CDR3 is made up of 12 amino acids. The DNA of the CDR3 is TGTGCCAGCACCGGAGGGGGGAATGGCTACACCTTC. Translating gives CASTGGGNGYTF.

V is TRBV12-3 or TRBV12-4 and J is TRBJ1-6, with a weak D call TRBD1 (6 bases). This CDR3 spans 14 amino acids. With 4 bases removed from V and 9 bases from J, the gap between germline ends came to 13 bases. The DNA for the CDR3 is TGTGCCAGCAGTTCGACAGGAGGGGGTTCACCCCTCCACTTT. Translating gives CASSSTGGGSPLHF.

The chain uses TRBV29-1 and TRBJ2-7, with 11 nucleotides matching TRBD2. Germline V gene lookup returns CDR1 SQVTM and CDR2 ANQGSEA. V lost 6 bases, J lost 0 bases, and 7 bases stayed unmatched. The CDR3 loop spans 15 amino acids. The CDR3 reads CSVRLAGRSSYEQYF. CDR3 coding DNA: TGCAGCGTCAGACTAGCGGGGAGGAGCTCCTACGAGCAGTACTTC.

The rearrangement links TRBV29-1 to TRBJ2-1; either TRBD1 or TRBD2 may fit D (6 bases each). Trimming left V 3 bases short and J 2 bases short, with 14 bases between. There are 15 residues in the CDR3. Germline CDR1 reads SQVTM; CDR2 reads ANQGSEA. The CDR3 is CSVDKGGTPYNEQFF. CDR3 bases: TGCAGCGTTGATAAGGGGGGTACCCCCTACAATGAGCAGTTCTTC.

This clonotype was observed once. The rearrangement uses TRBV20-1 and TRBJ1-5, with D uncertain. Trimming cost V 6 bases and J 6 bases, with 18 bases left between them. Germline-derived CDR1 and CDR2 are DFQATT and SNEGSKA (reference sequence). This CDR3 is built from 14 residues. The CDR3 reads CSARVMSVGQPQHF. The CDR3 DNA reads as TGCAGTGCAAGGGTAATGTCCGTTGGTCAGCCCCAGCATTTT.

This chain joins TRBV27 and TRBJ2-5, with TRBD2 matching over 7 bases. The CDR3 has 15 amino acids. The germline CDR1 and CDR2 sequences are MNHEY and SMNVEV (reference sequence). V was pared by 4 bases and J by 0 bases, with 5 bases of the junction left unmatched. The DNA for the CDR3 is TGTGCCAGCAGTTCCACCCGGGGGGACCAAGAGACCCAGTACTTC. Residues: CASSSTRGDQETQYF.

The J gene is TRBJ1-6, the V gene TRBV3-1; 7 bases are shared with TRBD1. After removal of 4 bases from V and 8 bases from J, the junction contained 11 bases not matched to a gene. CDR1 is LGHDT and CDR2 is YNNKEL in the germline V gene (reference sequence). The CDR3 is 16 residues long. The CDR3 is CASSPWDSTSHSPLHF. The DNA of the CDR3 is TGTGCCAGCAGCCCTTGGGACAGCACAAGCCATTCACCCCTCCACTTT. The entire variable domain, with the rest obtained from reference TRBV3-1 and TRBJ1-6, is as follows: DTAVSQTPKYLVTQMGNDKSIKCEQNLGHDTMYWYKQDSKKFLKIMFSYNNKELIINETVPNRFSPKSPDKAHLNLHINSLELGDSAVYFCASSPWDSTSHSPLHFGNGTRLTVT.

V and J are TRBV5-4 and TRBJ1-2; 11 bases align to TRBD1. The CDR3 is made up of 16 amino acids. Trimming at V came to 4 bases and at J to 1 base, leaving 6 bases not matched to a gene. Germline loops: CDR1 SGHNT, CDR2 YYREEE (reference sequence). CDR3 nucleotides: TGTGCCAGCAGCAACCTGGGACAGGGGGTTAACTATGGCTACACCTTC. Its translation: CASSNLGQGVNYGYTF. The full variable domain, with the rest looked up from reference TRBV5-4 and TRBJ1-2, is ETGVTQSPTHLIKTRGQQVTLRCSSQSGHNTVSWYQQALGQGPQFIFQYYREEENGRGNFPPRFSGLQFPNYSSELNVNALELDDSALYLCASSNLGQGVNYGYTFGSGTRLTVV.

The V and J genes are TRBV6-5 and TRBJ1-6, with D unresolved. The CDR3 length is 11 residues. Germline V CDR1 and CDR2: MNHEY, SVGAGI. This chain's CDR3 is CATGANSPLHF. The CDR3 DNA reads TGTGCGACCGGCGCGAATTCACCCCTCCACTTT.

This chain links TRBV9 with TRBJ2-3, with a tentative D call TRBD1 (5 bases). The CDR3 spans 15 residues. The germline V and J ends were trimmed by 2 bases and 5 bases, with 15 bases remaining between them. Germline values: CDR1 SGDLS, CDR2 YYNGEE. This CDR3 reads CASSVYGRVEDTQYF. As DNA, the CDR3 is TGTGCCAGCAGCGTTTATGGCAGGGTGGAAGATACGCAGTATTTT.

The chain combines TRBV29-1 with TRBJ1-2; D is unresolved. V lost 1 base, J lost 2 bases, and 20 bases lay in between. CDR1 and CDR2 from the germline V gene are SQVTM and ANQGSEA. The CDR3 has 17 residues. CDR3 in DNA: TGCAGCGTTGAAGCCAGACTCGGATTTGGATTAAACTATGGCTACACCTTC. Translated: CSVEARLGFGLNYGYTF.

J is TRBJ2-2 and V is TRBV27; 8 bases line up with TRBD1. The CDR3 extends over 14 amino acids. V shed 5 bases, J shed 7 bases, and the junction held 6 bases outside the gene matches. Germline CDR1 MNHEY, CDR2 SMNVEV (reference sequence). Here the CDR3 reads CASSRGQGGGELFF. The CDR3 nucleotides are TGTGCCAGCAGTAGAGGACAGGGTGGCGGGGAGCTGTTTTTT.

CDR3 DNA: TGTGCCAGCAGTCCCCGCAGCGGGGATTCCCAAGAGACCCAGTACTTC. It specifies CASSPRSGDSQETQYF. V usage is TRBV27 and J usage is TRBJ2-5; 7 bases line up with TRBD2. After removal of 5 bases from V and 1 base from J, the junction contained 10 bases not matched to a gene. Germline V CDR1 and CDR2: MNHEY, SMNVEV (reference sequence). This CDR3 has 16 residues.

This clonotype was observed a handful of times. V gene TRBV12-3 or TRBV12-4 combines with J gene TRBJ2-7; no definite D call. The CDR3 runs 13 residues. The V and J ends lost 5 bases and 0 bases respectively, with 8 bases between them. CDR3 DNA sequence: TGTGCCAGCAGTCCCCGCCTCTCCTACGAGCAGTACTTC. Amino acid sequence: CASSPRLSYEQYF.

This clonotype was seen a single time. The rearrangement joins TRBV5-4 to TRBJ2-7; D possibly matches TRBD1 or TRBD2 (5 bases each). This CDR3 region has 14 residues. CDR1 is SGHNT, CDR2 YYREEE, per germline (reference sequence). V was trimmed by 4 bases and J by 3 bases, leaving 14 bases between them. CDR3 in amino acids: CASSTGTDGYEQYF. For the CDR3, the DNA is TGTGCCAGCAGCACCGGGACGGATGGCTACGAGCAGTACTTC.

The genes are TRBV15 and TRBJ2-4; TRBD1 might be the D (5 bases). V shed 0 bases and J shed 5 bases, with 17 bases lying between them. Germline values: CDR1 LNHNV, CDR2 YYDKDF (reference sequence). This CDR3 contains 17 residues. The CDR3 region is CATSRDPAGMAQNIQYF. The CDR3 DNA follows: TGTGCCACCAGCAGAGATCCGGCAGGGATGGCCCAAAACATTCAGTACTTC.